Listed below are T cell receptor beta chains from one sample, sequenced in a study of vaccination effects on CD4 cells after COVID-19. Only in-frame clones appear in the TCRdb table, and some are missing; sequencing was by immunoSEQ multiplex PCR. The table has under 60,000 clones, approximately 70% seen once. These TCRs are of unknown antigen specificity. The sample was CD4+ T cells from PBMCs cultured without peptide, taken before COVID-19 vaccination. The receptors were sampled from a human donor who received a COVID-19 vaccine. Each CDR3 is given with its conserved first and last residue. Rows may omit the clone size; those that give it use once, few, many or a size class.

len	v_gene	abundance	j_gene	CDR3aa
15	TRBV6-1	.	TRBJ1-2	CASSDHRGRDYGYTF
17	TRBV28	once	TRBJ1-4	CASSLRTNWGTNEKLFF
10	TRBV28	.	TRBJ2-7	CASSFTEQYF
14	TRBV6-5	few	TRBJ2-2	CASKGGQNTGELFF
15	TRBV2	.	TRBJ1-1	CASKTDRGMNTEAFF
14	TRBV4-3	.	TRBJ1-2	CASSRIGTDYGYTF
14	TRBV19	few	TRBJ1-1	CASSIRGVETEAFF
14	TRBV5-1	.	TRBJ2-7	CASSPGQPPYEQYF
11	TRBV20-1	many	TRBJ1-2	CSAQDSPGYTF
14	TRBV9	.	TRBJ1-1	CASSFDRENTEAFF
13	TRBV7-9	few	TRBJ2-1	CASSLGFYNEQFF
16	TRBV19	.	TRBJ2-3	CASSPVRVSLTDTQYF
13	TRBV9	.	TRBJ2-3	CASSGKPGDTQYF
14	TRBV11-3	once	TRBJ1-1	CASSSSRQGTEAFF
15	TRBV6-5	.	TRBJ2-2	CASRGKGDSTGELFF